What follows are 18 T cell receptor beta chains derived from one specimen sequenced in a study of lymphopenia after photon versus proton radiotherapy. Generated by immunoSEQ multiplex PCR, the TCRdb table keeps only in-frame clones and is missing some. The profile shows roughly 45,000 clones, roughly 85% of them singletons. The sequenced sample was peripheral blood, obtained from a patient treated with photon-based radiotherapy. The source of these receptors is a man aged 35-49 years with gastric cancer.

This clone showed up just once. The V gene is TRBV19, the J gene TRBJ1-5; D not certain. V was pared by 3 bases and J by 8 bases, with 11 bases between. The length of the CDR3 is 13 residues. The germline V gene has CDR1 LNHDA and CDR2 SQIVND (reference sequence). The CDR3 DNA follows: TGTGCCAGTAGTATTTCGGGGTTTGAGCCCCAGCATTTT. This gives the protein CASSISGFEPQHF. Filled out from reference TRBV19 and TRBJ1-5, the complete variable domain reads DGGITQSPKYLFRKEGQNVTLSCEQNLNHDAMYWYRQDPGQGLRLIYYSQIVNDFQKGDIAEGYSVSREKKESFPLTVTSAQKNPTAFYLCASSISGFEPQHFGDGTRLSIL.

In DNA form, the CDR3 reads TGTGCCATCCGCGGGCCGGGCGGCTATGGCTACACCTTC. The encoded protein is CAIRGPGGYGYTF. J is TRBJ1-2 and V is TRBV7-9; no clear D gene. V lost 10 bases and J 4 bases, leaving 16 bases between the germline ends. CDR1 is SEHNR, CDR2 FQNEAQ, per germline (reference sequence). This CDR3 contains 13 residues.

This clone was detected once. V usage is TRBV20-1 and J usage is TRBJ2-7, with D hard to call. The germline V and J ends were trimmed by 5 bases and 3 bases, with 8 bases remaining between them. The CDR3 covers 11 residues. Germline V gene sequence: CDR1 DFQATT, CDR2 SNEGSKA (reference sequence). CDR3: CSASSSYEQYF. In nucleotides, the CDR3 is TGCAGTGCTTCTAGTAGCTACGAGCAGTACTTC.

The chain has TRBV7-2 and TRBJ2-7; tentatively, D is TRBD2 (7 bases). CDR3 size: 16 residues. Germline assignment: CDR1 SGHTA and CDR2 FQGNSA. V was clipped by 4 bases and J by 2 bases, with 18 bases between them. The CDR3, as DNA: TGTGCCAGCAGCTCCTTAGGGGGGGCGTCGGCCTACGAGCAGTACTTC. Encoded protein: CASSSLGGASAYEQYF.

Written as DNA, the CDR3 is TGTGCCTGGAGTGGGGGGGGTAATCAGCCCCAGCATTTT. This gives the protein CAWSGGGNQPQHF. The chain recombines TRBV30 with TRBJ1-5; a possible D gene is TRBD1 (5 bases). Trimming shortened V by 1 base and J by 4 bases, and 8 bases separated the two germline ends. CDR3 size: 13 residues. Per the germline V gene, CDR1 is GTSNPN and CDR2 is SVGIG (reference sequence). Full variable domain (remainder filled in from reference TRBV30 and TRBJ1-5): SQTIHQWPATLVQPVGSPLSLECTVEGTSNPNLYWYRQAAGRGLQLLFYSVGIGQISSEVPQNLSASRPQDRQFILSSKKLLLSDSGFYLCAWSGGGNQPQHFGDGTRLSIL.

A few counts support this clone. The chain recombines TRBV4-1 with TRBJ1-1, with unresolved D. This CDR3 comprises 13 residues. Germline-derived CDR1 and CDR2 are MGHRA and YSYEKL. Trimming took 5 bases from V and 1 from J, leaving 8 bases between them. CDR3 residues: CASSYLGNTEAFF. CDR3 sequence (DNA): TGCGCCAGCAGCTACCTTGGGAACACTGAAGCTTTCTTT.

The CDR3 loop is CASSVITGRTSGNTIYF. In DNA, the CDR3 is TGTGCCAGCAGCGTCATTACAGGGAGGACTTCTGGAAACACCATATATTTT. The chain carries TRBV7-9 and TRBJ1-3, with D perhaps TRBD1 (6 bases). V shed 5 bases and J shed 1 base, with 18 bases lying between them. Germline CDR1 and CDR2: SEHNR and FQNEAQ (reference sequence). This CDR3 is built from 17 residues.

This clone was counted a few times. The CDR3 region is CASSLQDMIGYTF. The CDR3 DNA is TGTGCCAGCAGCTTACAGGATATGATCGGCTACACCTTC. The V and J genes are TRBV7-9 and TRBJ1-2; D uncertain. This CDR3 region has 13 residues. The V end was cut by 2 bases, the J end by 8 bases, with 12 bases between. Germline lookup yields CDR1 SEHNR and CDR2 FQNEAQ (reference sequence).

This chain connects TRBV30 to TRBJ2-7; 8 bases match TRBD1. Germline V gene lookup returns CDR1 GTSNPN and CDR2 SVGIG (reference sequence). With 1 base clipped from V and 2 bases from J, the junction kept 13 bases outside the gene matches. The length of the CDR3 is 17 residues. CDR3 sequence reads: CAWSAPLPGGSTYEQYF. The CDR3, as DNA: TGTGCCTGGAGTGCCCCACTCCCAGGGGGCTCGACCTACGAGCAGTACTTC.

The rearrangement links TRBV11-1 to TRBJ1-5; D may be TRBD1 (6 bases). The CDR3 covers 15 residues. The germline V and J ends were trimmed by 1 base and 3 bases, with 10 bases remaining between them. Germline-derived CDR1 and CDR2 are SGHAT and FQDESV (reference sequence). CDR3 sequence reads: CASSLGGQINQPQHF. CDR3 in DNA: TGTGCCAGCAGCTTAGGGGGGCAGATCAATCAGCCCCAGCATTTT.

The rearrangement joins TRBV5-1 to TRBJ1-1; TRBD1 matches 11 bases. With 4 bases clipped from V and 8 bases from J, the junction kept 10 bases outside the gene matches. The CDR3 length is 15 residues. Germline-derived CDR1 and CDR2 are SGHRS and YFSETQ. The CDR3 nucleotides are TGCGCCAGCAGCCCCGGACAGGGGGCTTTCGAGGAAGCTTTCTTT. This gives the protein CASSPGQGAFEEAFF.

This rearrangement joins TRBV25-1 to TRBJ1-6; TRBD1 might be the D (5 bases). V lost 0 bases and J 10 bases, leaving 13 bases between the germline ends. Per germline, CDR1 MGHDK and CDR2 SYGVNS. CDR3 length: 15 amino acids. The CDR3 here is CASSEYGGLRSPLHF. The CDR3 nucleotides are TGTGCCAGCAGTGAATATGGGGGACTGCGATCACCCCTCCACTTT. The full variable domain, rest sourced from reference TRBV25-1 and TRBJ1-6, is EADIYQTPRYLVIGTGKKITLECSQTMGHDKMYWYQQDPGMELHLIHYSYGVNSTEKGDLSSESTVSRIRTEHFPLTLESARPSHTSQYLCASSEYGGLRSPLHFGNGTRLTVT.

This chain links TRBV11-2 with TRBJ2-3; D perhaps matches TRBD2 (6 bases). Germline CDR1 is SGHAT and CDR2 is FQNNGV. V shed 3 bases and J shed 0 bases, with 7 bases lying between them. The CDR3 is 14 amino acids. The CDR3 loop is CASSFGTSTDTQYF. Here the CDR3 DNA reads TGTGCCAGCAGCTTTGGGACTAGCACAGATACGCAGTATTTT. Complete variable domain (other parts from reference TRBV11-2 and TRBJ2-3): EAGVAQSPRYKIIEKRQSVAFWCNPISGHATLYWYQQILGQGPKLLIQFQNNGVVDDSQLPKDRFSAERLKGVDSTLKIQPAKLEDSAVYLCASSFGTSTDTQYFGPGTRLTVL.

A few counts support this clone. The V call is TRBV6-6, the J call TRBJ1-3, with D possibly TRBD1 on 6 matching bases. V shed 4 bases and J shed 0 bases, with 7 bases lying between them. The germline V gene has CDR1 MNHNY and CDR2 SVGAGI (reference sequence). This CDR3 contains 14 residues. The CDR3 loop is CASSLGHSGNTIYF. The CDR3 DNA is TGTGCCAGCAGTTTGGGACACTCTGGAAACACCATATATTTT.

The CDR3 here is CASSLEAGELFF. CDR3 sequence (DNA): TGTGCCAGCAGCTTGGAAGCCGGGGAGCTGTTTTTT. The chain couples TRBV5-4 to TRBJ2-2; D remains ambiguous. The germline V gene encodes CDR1 SGHNT and CDR2 YYREEE (reference sequence). The CDR3 length is 12 residues. V was trimmed by 0 bases and J by 6 bases, leaving 3 bases between them. Full variable domain (rest looked up from reference TRBV5-4 and TRBJ2-2): ETGVTQSPTHLIKTRGQQVTLRCSSQSGHNTVSWYQQALGQGPQFIFQYYREEENGRGNFPPRFSGLQFPNYSSELNVNALELDDSALYLCASSLEAGELFFGEGSRLTVL.

V gene TRBV6-5 combines with J gene TRBJ1-1, with D uncertain. With 1 base removed from V and 8 bases from J, the gap between germline ends came to 11 bases. The CDR3 totals 13 residues. The V gene's germline CDR1 is MNHEY and CDR2 SVGAGI. The CDR3 loop reads CASSYLGRTEAFF. The DNA of the CDR3 is TGTGCCAGCAGTTACTTAGGAAGGACCGAAGCTTTCTTT.

The rearrangement links TRBV5-8 to TRBJ1-1; D ambiguous. From germline, CDR1 is SGHTS and CDR2 YDEGEE. The V gene lost 4 bases and the J gene lost 5 bases, with 12 bases spanning the gap. CDR3 length: 13 residues. The chain's CDR3 is CASSTSGETEAFF. The CDR3 bases are TGTGCCAGCAGCACGAGTGGGGAGACTGAAGCTTTCTTT.

This chain connects TRBV9 to TRBJ1-2; weak D call: TRBD1 (5 bases). Germline CDR1 is SGDLS and CDR2 is YYNGEE. Trimming took 0 bases from V and 3 from J, leaving 15 bases between them. This CDR3 comprises 16 residues. The CDR3 region has the DNA TGTGCCAGCAGCGTAGATGGAGGACAAGCCCACTATGGCTACACCTTC. This translates into CASSVDGGQAHYGYTF.